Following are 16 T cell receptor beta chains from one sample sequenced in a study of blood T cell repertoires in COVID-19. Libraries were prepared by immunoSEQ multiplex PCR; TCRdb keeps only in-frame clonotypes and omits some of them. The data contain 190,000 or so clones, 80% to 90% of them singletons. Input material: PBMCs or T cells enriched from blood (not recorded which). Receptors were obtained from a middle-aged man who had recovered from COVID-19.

The CDR3, as DNA: TGTGCCAGCAGTTACCGGCAGGGCAACTATGGCTACACCTTC. Residues: CASSYRQGNYGYTF. The gene calls are TRBV6-5 and TRBJ1-2; a weak D match, TRBD1 (5 bases). The CDR3 spans 14 residues. V was cut by 2 bases and J by 2 bases, with 9 bases left in between. Germline V gene sequence: CDR1 MNHEY, CDR2 SVGAGI.

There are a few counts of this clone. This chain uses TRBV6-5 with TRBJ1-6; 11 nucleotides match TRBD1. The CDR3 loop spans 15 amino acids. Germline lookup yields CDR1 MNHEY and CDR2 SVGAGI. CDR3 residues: CATLRGQGGNSPLHF. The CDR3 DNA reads TGTGCGACCCTAAGGGGACAGGGGGGGAATTCACCCCTCCACTTT.

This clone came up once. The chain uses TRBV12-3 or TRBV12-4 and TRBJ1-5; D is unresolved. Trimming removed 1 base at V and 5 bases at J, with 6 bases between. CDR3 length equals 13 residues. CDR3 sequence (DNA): TGTGCCAGCAGTTTAGAGGGAGATCAGCCCCAGCATTTT. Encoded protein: CASSLEGDQPQHF.

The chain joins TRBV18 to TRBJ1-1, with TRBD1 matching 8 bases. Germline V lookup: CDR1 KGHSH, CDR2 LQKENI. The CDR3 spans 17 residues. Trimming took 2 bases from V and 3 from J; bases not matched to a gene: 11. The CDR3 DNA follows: TGTGCCAGCTCACCATACCGACAGGGGAGAAAGGACACTGAAGCTTTCTTT. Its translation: CASSPYRQGRKDTEAFF.

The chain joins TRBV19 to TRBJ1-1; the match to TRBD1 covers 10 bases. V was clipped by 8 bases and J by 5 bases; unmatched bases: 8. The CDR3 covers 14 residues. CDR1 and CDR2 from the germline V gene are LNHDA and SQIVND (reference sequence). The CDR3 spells CASYRQGAGTEAFF. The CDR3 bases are TGTGCCAGTTACCGACAGGGGGCAGGGACTGAAGCTTTCTTT.

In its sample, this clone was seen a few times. In DNA form, the CDR3 reads TGTGCCACCGATCCGGGACTAGCGGGAGGGGTGGATGAGCAGTTCTTC. Its protein product is CATDPGLAGGVDEQFF. The J gene is TRBJ2-1, the V gene TRBV19, with 16 positions matching TRBD2. CDR1 is LNHDA, CDR2 SQIVND, per germline (reference sequence). The J segment lost 8 bases and the V segment lost 10 bases, leaving 11 bases of the junction unmatched. This CDR3 is 16 amino acids long.

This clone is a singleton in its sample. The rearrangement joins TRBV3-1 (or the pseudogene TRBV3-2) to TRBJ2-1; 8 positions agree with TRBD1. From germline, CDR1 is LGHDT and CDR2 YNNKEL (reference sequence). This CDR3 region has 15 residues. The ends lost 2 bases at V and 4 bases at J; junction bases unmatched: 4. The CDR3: CASSQSQGAYNEQFF. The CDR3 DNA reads TGTGCCAGCAGCCAATCCCAGGGGGCTTACAATGAGCAGTTCTTC.

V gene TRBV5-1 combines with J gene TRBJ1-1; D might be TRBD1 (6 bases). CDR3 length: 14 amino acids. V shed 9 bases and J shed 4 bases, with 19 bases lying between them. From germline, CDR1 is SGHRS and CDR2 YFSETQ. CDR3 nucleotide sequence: TGCGCCACCTCAGTAGGGGGGGCGTCCACTGAAGCTTTCTTT. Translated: CATSVGGASTEAFF.

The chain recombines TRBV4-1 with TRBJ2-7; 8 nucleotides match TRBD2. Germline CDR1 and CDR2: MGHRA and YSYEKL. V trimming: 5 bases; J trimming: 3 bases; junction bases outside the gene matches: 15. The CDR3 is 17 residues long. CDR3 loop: CASSNPITGGGLYEQYF. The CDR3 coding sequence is TGCGCCAGCAGCAACCCAATTACCGGGGGGGGCCTCTACGAGCAGTACTTC.

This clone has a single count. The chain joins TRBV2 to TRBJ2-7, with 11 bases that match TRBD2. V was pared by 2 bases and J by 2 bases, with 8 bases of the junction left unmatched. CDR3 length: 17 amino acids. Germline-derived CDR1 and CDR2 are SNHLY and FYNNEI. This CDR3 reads CASSERPSGGFAYEQYF. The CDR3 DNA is TGTGCCAGCAGTGAACGGCCTAGCGGGGGGTTTGCCTACGAGCAGTACTTC.

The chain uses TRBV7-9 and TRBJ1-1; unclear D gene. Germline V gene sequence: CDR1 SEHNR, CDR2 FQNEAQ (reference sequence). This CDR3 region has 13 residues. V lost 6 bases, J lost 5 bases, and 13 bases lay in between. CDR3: CASRPYLETEAFF. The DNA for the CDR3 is TGTGCCAGCAGGCCTTACTTAGAAACTGAAGCTTTCTTT. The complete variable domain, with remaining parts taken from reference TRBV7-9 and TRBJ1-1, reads DTGVSQNPRHKITKRGQNVTFRCDPISEHNRLYWYRQTLGQGPEFLTYFQNEAQLEKSRLLSDRFSAERPKGSFSTLEIQRTEQGDSAMYLCASRPYLETEAFFGQGTRLTVV.

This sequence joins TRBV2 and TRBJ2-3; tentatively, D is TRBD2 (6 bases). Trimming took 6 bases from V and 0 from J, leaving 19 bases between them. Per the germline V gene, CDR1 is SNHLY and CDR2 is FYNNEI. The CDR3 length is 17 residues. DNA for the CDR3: TGTGCCAGCAGCCCTCGGGACTTATCTTATAGCACAGATACGCAGTATTTT. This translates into CASSPRDLSYSTDTQYF.

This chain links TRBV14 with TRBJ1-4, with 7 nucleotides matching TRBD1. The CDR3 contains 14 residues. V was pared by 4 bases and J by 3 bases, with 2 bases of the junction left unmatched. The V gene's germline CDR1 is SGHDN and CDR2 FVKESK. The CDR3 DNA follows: TGTGCCAGCAGCCTACAGGGGTCTAATGAAAAACTGTTTTTT. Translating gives CASSLQGSNEKLFF.

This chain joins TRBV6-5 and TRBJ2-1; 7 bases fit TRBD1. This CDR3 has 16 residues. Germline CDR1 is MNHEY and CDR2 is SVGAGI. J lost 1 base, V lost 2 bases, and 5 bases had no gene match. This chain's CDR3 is CASSYATGRSYNEQFF. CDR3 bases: TGTGCCAGCAGTTACGCGACAGGGCGGTCCTACAATGAGCAGTTCTTC.

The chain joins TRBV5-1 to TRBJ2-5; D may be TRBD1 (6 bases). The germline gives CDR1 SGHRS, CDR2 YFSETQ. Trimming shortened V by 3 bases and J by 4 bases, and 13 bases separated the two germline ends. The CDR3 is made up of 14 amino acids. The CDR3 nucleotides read TGCGCCAGCAGCTGGAGCAGGGGACGAGAGACCCAGTACTTC. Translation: CASSWSRGRETQYF. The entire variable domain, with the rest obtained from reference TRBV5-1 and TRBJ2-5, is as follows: KAGVTQTPRYLIKTRGQQVTLSCSPISGHRSVSWYQQTPGQGLQFLFEYFSETQRNKGNFPGRFSGRQFSNSRSEMNVSTLELGDSALYLCASSWSRGRETQYFGPGTRLLVL.

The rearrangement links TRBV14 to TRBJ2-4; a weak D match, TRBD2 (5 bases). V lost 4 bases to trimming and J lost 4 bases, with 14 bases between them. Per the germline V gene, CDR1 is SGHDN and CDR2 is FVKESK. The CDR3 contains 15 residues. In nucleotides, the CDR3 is TGTGCCAGCAGCCCCCGGACTGGTATGAAAAACATTCAGTACTTC. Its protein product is CASSPRTGMKNIQYF.